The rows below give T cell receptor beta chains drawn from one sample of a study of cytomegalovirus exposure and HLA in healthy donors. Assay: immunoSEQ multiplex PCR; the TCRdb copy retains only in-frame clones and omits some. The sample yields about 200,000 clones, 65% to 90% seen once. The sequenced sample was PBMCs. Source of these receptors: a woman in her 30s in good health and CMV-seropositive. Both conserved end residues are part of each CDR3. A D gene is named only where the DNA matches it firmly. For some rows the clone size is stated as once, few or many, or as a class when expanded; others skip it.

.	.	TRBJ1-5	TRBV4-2	CASSQLVESQPQHF	TGTGCCAGCAGCCAGCTAGTCGAGAGTCAGCCCCAGCATTTT
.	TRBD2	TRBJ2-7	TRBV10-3	CAIRPSGSYEQYF	TGTGCCATCCGCCCTAGCGGGAGTTACGAGCAGTACTTC
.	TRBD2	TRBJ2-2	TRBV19	CASRPEGLAGGYYTGELFF	TGTGCCAGTAGACCGGAGGGACTAGCGGGAGGATACTATACCGGGGAGCTGTTTTTT
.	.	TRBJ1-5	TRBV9	CASSATGIGQPQHF	TGTGCCAGCAGCGCAACAGGGATCGGCCAGCCCCAGCATTTT
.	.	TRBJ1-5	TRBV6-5	CASSSGSNQPQHF	TGTGCCAGCAGCTCAGGGAGCAATCAGCCCCAGCATTTT
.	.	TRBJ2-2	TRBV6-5	CATLPGFNIGELFF	TGTGCCACCTTACCGGGATTCAATATCGGGGAGCTGTTTTTT
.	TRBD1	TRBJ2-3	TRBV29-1	CSVLGQFTDTQYF	TGCAGCGTCCTGGGACAGTTTACAGATACGCAGTATTTT
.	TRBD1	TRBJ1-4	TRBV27	CASSHWTGGNEKLFF	TGTGCCAGCAGTCACTGGACAGGGGGGAATGAAAAACTGTTTTTT
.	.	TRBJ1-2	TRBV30	CAWSRSQGYGYTF	TGTGCCTGGAGCAGGTCTCAGGGCTATGGCTACACCTTC
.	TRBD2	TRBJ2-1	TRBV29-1	CSVLLAGGPNEQFF	TGCAGCGTCCTTTTAGCGGGAGGGCCCAATGAGCAGTTCTTC
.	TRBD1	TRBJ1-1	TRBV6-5	CASSEGQGPVGAFF	TGTGCCAGCAGTGAGGGACAGGGGCCCGTCGGAGCTTTCTTT
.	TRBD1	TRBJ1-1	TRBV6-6	CASTTAGQGSTEAFF	TGTGCCAGCACCACCGCCGGACAGGGTTCCACTGAAGCTTTCTTT
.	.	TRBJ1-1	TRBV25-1	CASSVDNWNTEAFF	TGTGCCAGCAGTGTGGACAACTGGAACACTGAAGCTTTCTTT
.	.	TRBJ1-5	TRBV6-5	CASSASRGREQPQHF	TGTGCCAGCAGTGCCTCCAGGGGAAGAGAACAGCCCCAGCATTTT
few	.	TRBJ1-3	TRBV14	CASSQNRLSGNTIYF	TGTGCCAGCAGCCAGAATCGACTCTCTGGAAACACCATATATTTT
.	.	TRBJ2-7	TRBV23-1	CASSQSNLGSLGVRGYEQYF	TGCGCCAGCAGTCAAAGTAATCTAGGTTCGTTAGGGGTACGTGGCTACGAGCAGTACTTC
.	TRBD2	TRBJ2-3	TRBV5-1	CASSLQGLANTDTQYF	TGCGCCAGCAGCCTACAAGGACTAGCTAACACAGATACGCAGTATTTT
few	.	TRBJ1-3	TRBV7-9	CASSLEGGNTIYF	TGTGCCAGCAGCCTGGAGGGTGGAAACACCATATATTTT
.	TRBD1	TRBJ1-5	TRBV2	CASSFTGGGNQPQHF	TGTGCCAGCAGTTTCACAGGGGGGGGTAATCAGCCCCAGCATTTT
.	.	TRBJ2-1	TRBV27	CASSFLDEQFF	TGTGCCAGCAGTTTTTTAGATGAGCAGTTCTTC
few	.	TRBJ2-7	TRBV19	CASSIGFRGVYEQYF	TGTGCCAGTAGTATCGGTTTCAGGGGGGTCTACGAGCAGTACTTC
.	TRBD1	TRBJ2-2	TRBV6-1	CAMEGQGALRGELFF	TGTGCGATGGAAGGGCAGGGGGCCTTGCGCGGGGAGCTGTTTTTT
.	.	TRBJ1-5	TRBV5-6	CASSGGLRNQPQHF	TGTGCCAGCAGCGGAGGTTTGCGCAATCAGCCCCAGCATTTT
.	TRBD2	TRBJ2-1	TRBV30	CAWSVGLADNEQFF	TGTGCCTGGAGTGTGGGACTAGCGGACAATGAGCAGTTCTTC
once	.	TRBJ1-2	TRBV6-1	CASSPAGIYGYTF	TGTGCCAGCAGCCCCGCCGGGATTTATGGCTACACCTTC
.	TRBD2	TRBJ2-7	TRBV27	CASSLSPSGRPTDYEQYF	TGTGCCAGCAGTTTATCTCCTAGCGGGAGGCCGACCGACTACGAGCAGTACTTC
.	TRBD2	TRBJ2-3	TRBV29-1	CSVQLAGRSSTDTQYF	TGCAGCGTCCAATTAGCGGGAAGGTCTAGCACAGATACGCAGTATTTT
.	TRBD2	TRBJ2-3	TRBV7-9	CASSLGASGEGTDTQYF	TGTGCCAGCAGCTTAGGAGCTAGCGGAGAAGGCACAGATACGCAGTATTTT